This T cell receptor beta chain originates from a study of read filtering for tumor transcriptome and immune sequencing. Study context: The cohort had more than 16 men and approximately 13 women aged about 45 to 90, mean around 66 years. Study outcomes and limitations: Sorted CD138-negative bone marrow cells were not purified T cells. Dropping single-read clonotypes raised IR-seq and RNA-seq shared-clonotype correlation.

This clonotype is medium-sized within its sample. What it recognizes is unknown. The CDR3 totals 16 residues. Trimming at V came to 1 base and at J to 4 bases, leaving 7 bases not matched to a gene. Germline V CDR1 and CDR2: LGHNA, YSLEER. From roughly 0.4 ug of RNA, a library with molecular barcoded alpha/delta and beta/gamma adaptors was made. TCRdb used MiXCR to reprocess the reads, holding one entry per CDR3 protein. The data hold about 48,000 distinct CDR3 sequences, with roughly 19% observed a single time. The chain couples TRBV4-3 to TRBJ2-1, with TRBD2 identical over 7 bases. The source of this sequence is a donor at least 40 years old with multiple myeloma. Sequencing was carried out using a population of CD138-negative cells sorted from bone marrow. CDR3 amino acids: CASSQGGAGPYNEQFF. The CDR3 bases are TGCGCCAGCAGCCAAGGGGGAGCGGGACCATACAATGAGCAGTTCTTC.